This entry lists 23 T cell receptor beta chains sequenced from one sample in a study of blood T cell repertoires in COVID-19. Libraries were prepared by immunoSEQ multiplex PCR; TCRdb keeps only in-frame clonotypes and omits some of them. The repertoire has under 350,000 clones, about 89% of them found once; the top ten carry approximately 4.2%. Specimen: peripheral blood. These receptors came from a man aged 40-49 years with acute or convalescent COVID-19.

The chain combines TRBV15 with TRBJ2-7; 8 bases align to TRBD1. Germline-derived CDR1 and CDR2 are LNHNV and YYDKDF (reference sequence). There are 18 residues in the CDR3. After removal of 0 bases from V and 0 bases from J, the junction contained 10 bases not matched to a gene. CDR3: CATSRDLPGTGRSYEQYF. CDR3 coding DNA: TGTGCCACCAGCAGAGATTTACCCGGGACAGGACGCTCCTACGAGCAGTACTTC.

On this clone: Other nucleotide sequences in the sample specify the same CDR3. The chain is built from TRBV5-6 and TRBJ1-1; D unresolved. The CDR3 is 11 residues long. Trimming removed 2 bases at V and 4 bases at J, with 3 bases between. Germline lookup yields CDR1 SGHDT and CDR2 YYEEEE. CDR3 region: CASSLATEAFF. CDR3 nucleotides: TGTGCCAGCAGCTTAGCCACTGAAGCTTTCTTT.

This chain joins TRBV11-2 and TRBJ1-1, with D maybe TRBD1 (5 bases). The germline V and J ends were trimmed by 2 bases and 4 bases, with 11 bases remaining between them. CDR3 length equals 14 residues. From germline, CDR1 is SGHAT and CDR2 FQNNGV. This CDR3 is CASSLTGAATEAFF. The DNA of the CDR3 is TGTGCCAGCAGCTTAACAGGAGCAGCCACTGAAGCTTTCTTT.

The chain employs TRBV5-1 and TRBJ2-1; maybe TRBD1 (5 bases). V was cut by 0 bases and J by 8 bases, with 12 bases left in between. CDR3 length: 14 residues. Germline lookup yields CDR1 SGHRS and CDR2 YFSETQ. The CDR3 sequence: CASSLEAGKDEQFF. The CDR3 DNA is TGCGCCAGCAGCTTGGAGGCAGGGAAAGATGAGCAGTTCTTC.

This clone was counted between two and nine times. The J gene is TRBJ1-2, the V gene TRBV7-6; 9 nucleotides line up with TRBD1. CDR1 is SGHVS, CDR2 FNYEAQ, per germline. Trimming at V came to 5 bases and at J to 6 bases, leaving 16 bases not matched to a gene. This CDR3 has 17 residues. Written as DNA, the CDR3 is TGTGCCAGCAGCCCGGTCCACTCAATACAGGGGGCAAATGGCTACACCTTC. The encoded protein is CASSPVHSIQGANGYTF.

V gene TRBV29-1 combines with J gene TRBJ1-3; D is possibly TRBD1 (5 bases). CDR3 length equals 13 residues. V was shortened by 4 bases and J by 2 bases, with 9 bases between the two germline ends. CDR1 SQVTM and CDR2 ANQGSEA come from the germline V gene. The CDR3 sequence: CSVGGGAGNTIYF. The CDR3 nucleotides are TGCAGCGTTGGAGGAGGGGCTGGAAACACCATATATTTT. The variable domain in full, with the rest retrieved from reference TRBV29-1 and TRBJ1-3, is SAVISQKPSRDICQRGTSLTIQCQVDSQVTMMFWYRQQPGQSLTLIATANQGSEATYESGFVIDKFPISRPNLTFSTLTVSNMSPEDSSIYLCSVGGGAGNTIYFGEGSWLTVV.

The rearrangement links TRBV4-1 to TRBJ1-2; a possible D gene is TRBD1 (6 bases). Trimming shortened V by 2 bases and J by 5 bases, and 18 bases separated the two germline ends. The CDR3 is 16 amino acids. Germline CDR1 MGHRA, CDR2 YSYEKL. CDR3 sequence reads: CASSQPRDNSHYGYTF. The CDR3 bases are TGCGCCAGCAGCCAACCCCGGGACAATTCCCATTATGGCTACACCTTC.

The chain joins TRBV24-1 to TRBJ2-3; 11 positions agree with TRBD2. The CDR3 is made up of 16 amino acids. Germline V gene data show CDR1 as KGHDR and CDR2 as SFDVKD. Trimming at V came to 2 bases and at J to 8 bases, leaving 8 bases not matched to a gene. In DNA, the CDR3 is TGTGCCACCAGTGATTCCTCGGGACTAGCGGCTTTTACGCAGTATTTT. Protein sequence: CATSDSSGLAAFTQYF.

The chain uses TRBV30 and TRBJ1-1; a weak D match, TRBD1 (5 bases). The CDR3 length is 14 residues. Germline V gene sequence: CDR1 GTSNPN, CDR2 SVGIG (reference sequence). Trimming stripped 2 bases from V and 1 base from J, with 11 bases between. The CDR3 loop is CAWSTPGPNTEAFF. Here the CDR3 DNA reads TGTGCCTGGAGTACCCCAGGGCCGAACACTGAAGCTTTCTTT.

This clone showed up just a few times. DNA of the CDR3: TGCGCCAGCAGCTCCGGGACACCGGGACAGGGGAACAATGAGCAGTTCTTC. Its translation: CASSSGTPGQGNNEQFF. The gene calls are TRBV5-1 and TRBJ2-1; TRBD1 aligns across 10 bases. The CDR3 spans 17 residues. The germline CDR1 and CDR2 sequences are SGHRS and YFSETQ. V trimming: 3 bases; J trimming: 5 bases; junction bases outside the gene matches: 11.

V and J are TRBV11-3 and TRBJ2-1; 10 bases align to TRBD1. CDR3 size: 15 residues. Trimming took 4 bases from V and 5 from J; bases not matched to a gene: 5. Germline CDR1 is SGHNT and CDR2 is YENEEA. The CDR3 DNA reads as TGTGCCAGCAGCTCAAGACAGGGGGCTGACAATGAGCAGTTCTTC. Its translation: CASSSRQGADNEQFF.

The gene calls are TRBV11-1 and TRBJ1-1; possible D gene TRBD1, 6 bases. V gave up 11 bases and J gave up 4 bases, with 20 bases separating them. The V gene's germline CDR1 is SGHAT and CDR2 FQDESV (reference sequence). The CDR3 is 14 residues long. In DNA, the CDR3 is TGTGCCGACACCCCAGGGGTCATCCCCACTGAAGCTTTCTTT. As protein: CADTPGVIPTEAFF.

CDR3 region: CASSEAAGVAYNEQFF. DNA of the CDR3: TGTGCCAGCAGTGAAGCTGCGGGGGTGGCCTACAATGAGCAGTTCTTC. V is TRBV2 and J is TRBJ2-1; TRBD2 agrees at 7 bases. The germline CDR1 and CDR2 sequences are SNHLY and FYNNEI. This CDR3 contains 16 residues. J gave up 2 bases and V 0 bases, and 4 bases lay outside the gene matches.

The rearrangement joins TRBV3-1 (or the pseudogene TRBV3-2) to TRBJ2-2, with 10 bases that match TRBD2. The CDR3 is made up of 17 amino acids. The V segment lost 6 bases and the J segment 4 bases; nucleotides outside the gene matches: 11. The germline gives CDR1 LGHDT, CDR2 YNNKEL (reference sequence). The CDR3 DNA follows: TGTGCCAGCAGGCCTCTTCAAGCGGGGGGGAGCACCGGGGAGCTGTTTTTT. Translation gives CASRPLQAGGSTGELFF.

V usage is TRBV3-1 (or the pseudogene TRBV3-2) and J usage is TRBJ2-7; the match to TRBD2 covers 8 bases. V was clipped by 1 base and J by 0 bases; unmatched bases: 11. Germline CDR1 LGHDT, CDR2 YNNKEL (reference sequence). This CDR3 region has 18 residues. This chain's CDR3 is CASSQVGTRGPRSYEQYF. The CDR3 DNA follows: TGTGCCAGCAGCCAAGTGGGGACTAGAGGTCCTCGCTCCTACGAGCAGTACTTC.

The rearrangement uses TRBV27 and TRBJ1-6; 8 bases are shared with TRBD1. Germline V gene lookup returns CDR1 MNHEY and CDR2 SMNVEV (reference sequence). The V and J ends lost 8 bases and 0 bases, in that order; junction bases with no gene match: 3. CDR3 length: 15 amino acids. CDR3 sequence reads: CASQGASSYNSPLHF. As DNA, the CDR3 is TGTGCCAGCCAGGGGGCTAGCTCCTATAATTCACCCCTCCACTTT.

This clone was detected once. The V call is TRBV28, the J call TRBJ2-7, with TRBD1 matching over 10 bases. J gave up 2 bases and V 5 bases, and 3 bases lay outside the gene matches. Germline V gives CDR1 MDHEN, CDR2 SYDVKM. This CDR3 is 14 amino acids long. CDR3 DNA sequence: TGTGCCAGCAGTCCAGGACAGGGGGCCTACGAGCAGTACTTC. Residues: CASSPGQGAYEQYF.

This chain joins TRBV12-3 or TRBV12-4 and TRBJ1-1, with a tentative D call TRBD1 (5 bases). CDR3 size: 13 residues. Deletions cut 3 bases from V and 4 bases from J, with 9 bases between. The CDR3 DNA sequence: TGTGCCAGCAGTTTTAATAGGGGCACTGAAGCTTTCTTT. It specifies CASSFNRGTEAFF.

The J gene is TRBJ1-2, the V gene TRBV5-1; possibly TRBD1 for D (6 bases). Trimming removed 1 base from V and 4 bases from J, with 11 bases in between. This CDR3 is built from 14 residues. Germline V lookup: CDR1 SGHRS, CDR2 YFSETQ. Here the CDR3 reads CASSLPDRSYGYTF. CDR3 sequence (DNA): TGCGCCAGCAGCTTGCCCGACAGGAGCTATGGCTACACCTTC.

A few counts support this clone. This chain links TRBV3-1 (or the pseudogene TRBV3-2) with TRBJ1-2; D may be TRBD1 (5 bases). The CDR3 sequence is 13 residues long. V lost 10 bases and J lost 0, with 12 bases in between. CDR1 is LGHDT and CDR2 is YNNKEL in the germline V gene (reference sequence). The CDR3 is CATSGDSNYGYTF. Here the CDR3 DNA reads TGTGCCACCTCCGGGGACTCTAACTATGGCTACACCTTC.

V gene TRBV7-9 combines with J gene TRBJ1-3; no firm D call. Germline CDR1 SEHNR, CDR2 FQNEAQ (reference sequence). The CDR3 runs to 14 residues. Trimming pared 3 bases from V and 4 bases from J, leaving 10 bases between. CDR3 amino acids: CASSFLIRGNTIYF. The DNA of the CDR3 is TGTGCCAGCAGCTTTTTAATCCGGGGAAACACCATATATTTT.

This clone showed up just a few times. The chain links TRBV3-1 (or the pseudogene TRBV3-2) to TRBJ1-2; D remains ambiguous. The CDR3 length is 14 residues. Germline assignment: CDR1 LGHDT and CDR2 YNNKEL (reference sequence). Trimming took off 4 bases at V and 5 bases at J, with 14 bases between the two ends. The CDR3 protein is CASSPGSERYGYTF. Written as DNA, the CDR3 is TGTGCCAGCAGCCCTGGATCAGAGAGGTATGGCTACACCTTC.

The J gene is TRBJ1-5, the V gene TRBV19; TRBD1 is a possible D gene (5 bases). There are 12 residues in the CDR3. Germline CDR1 is LNHDA and CDR2 is SQIVND (reference sequence). V lost 9 bases and J 1 base, leaving 7 bases between the germline ends. CDR3 nucleotide sequence: TGTGCCAGCAGGGTCAGCAATCAGCCCCAGCATTTT. This sequence encodes CASRVSNQPQHF.